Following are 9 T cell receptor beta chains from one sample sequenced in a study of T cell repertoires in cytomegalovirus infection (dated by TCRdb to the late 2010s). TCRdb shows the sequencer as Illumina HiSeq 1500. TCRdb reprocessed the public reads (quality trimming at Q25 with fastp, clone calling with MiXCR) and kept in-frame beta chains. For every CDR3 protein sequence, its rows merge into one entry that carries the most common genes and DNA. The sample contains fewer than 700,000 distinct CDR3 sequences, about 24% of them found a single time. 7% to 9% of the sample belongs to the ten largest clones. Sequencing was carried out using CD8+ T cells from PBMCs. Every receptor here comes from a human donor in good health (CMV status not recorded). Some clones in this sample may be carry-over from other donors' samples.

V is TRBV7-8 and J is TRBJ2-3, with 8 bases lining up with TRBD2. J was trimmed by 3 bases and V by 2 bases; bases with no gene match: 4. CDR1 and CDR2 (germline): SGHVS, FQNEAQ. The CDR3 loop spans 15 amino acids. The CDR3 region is CASSLRAGETDTQYF. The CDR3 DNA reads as TGTGCCAGCAGCTTAAGAGCGGGGGAAACAGATACGCAGTATTTT. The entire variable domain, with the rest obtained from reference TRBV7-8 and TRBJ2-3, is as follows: GAGVSQSPRYKVAKRGQDVALRCDPISGHVSLFWYQQALGQGPEFLTYFQNEAQLDKSGLPSDRFFAERPEGSVSTLKIQRTQQEDSAVYLCASSLRAGETDTQYFGPGTRLTVL.

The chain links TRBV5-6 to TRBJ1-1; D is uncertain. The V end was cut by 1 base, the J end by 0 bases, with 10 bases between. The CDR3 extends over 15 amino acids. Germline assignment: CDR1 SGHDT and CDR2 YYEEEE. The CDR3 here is CASSLRSRMNTEAFF. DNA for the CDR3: TGTGCCAGCAGCTTGAGGTCCAGGATGAACACTGAAGCTTTCTTT.

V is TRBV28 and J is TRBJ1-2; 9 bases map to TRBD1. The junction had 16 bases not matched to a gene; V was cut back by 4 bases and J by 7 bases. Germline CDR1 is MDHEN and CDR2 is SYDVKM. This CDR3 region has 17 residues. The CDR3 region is CASSYGGGRQGVFGYTF. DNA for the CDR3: TGTGCCAGCAGTTACGGAGGTGGGAGACAGGGGGTCTTTGGCTACACCTTC.

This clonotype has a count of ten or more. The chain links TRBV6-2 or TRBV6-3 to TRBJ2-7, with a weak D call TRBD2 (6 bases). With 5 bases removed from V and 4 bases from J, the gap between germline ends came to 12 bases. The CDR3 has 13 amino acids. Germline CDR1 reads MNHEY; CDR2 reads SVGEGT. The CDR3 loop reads CASSRLELYEQYV. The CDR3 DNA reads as TGTGCCAGCAGTCGACTAGAATTGTACGAGCAGTACGTC.

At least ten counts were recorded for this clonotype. CDR3 coding DNA: TGTGCCAGCAGCCATACAGGGAGCTCCTACAATGAGCAGTTCTTC. Translating it yields CASSHTGSSYNEQFF. The rearrangement joins TRBV7-9 to TRBJ2-1, with D possibly TRBD1 on 6 matching bases. V lost 5 bases, J lost 0 bases, and 11 bases lay in between. The germline V gene has CDR1 SEHNR and CDR2 FQNEAQ (reference sequence). The CDR3 is made up of 15 amino acids.

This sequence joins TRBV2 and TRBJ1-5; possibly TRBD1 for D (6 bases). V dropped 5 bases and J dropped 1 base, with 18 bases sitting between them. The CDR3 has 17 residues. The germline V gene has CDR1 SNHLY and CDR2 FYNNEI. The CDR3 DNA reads TGTGCCAGCAGTTACGGGAAGGGGGACGCGAGCAATCAGCCCCAGCATTTT. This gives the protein CASSYGKGDASNQPQHF.

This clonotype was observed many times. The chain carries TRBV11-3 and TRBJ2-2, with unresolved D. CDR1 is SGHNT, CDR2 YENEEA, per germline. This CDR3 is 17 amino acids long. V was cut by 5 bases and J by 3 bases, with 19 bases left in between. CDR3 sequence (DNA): TGTGCCAGCAGCCCCCTCCAGACCGACGGATACACCGGGGAGCTGTTTTTT. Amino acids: CASSPLQTDGYTGELFF.

The CDR3 loop is CASSLMGGRQGPYNEQFF. As DNA, the CDR3 is TGTGCCAGCAGCTTAATGGGAGGGCGACAGGGGCCCTACAATGAGCAGTTCTTC. The chain uses TRBV7-8 and TRBJ2-1; D is perhaps TRBD1 (8 bases). V was cut by 2 bases and J by 2 bases, with 19 bases left in between. The CDR3 covers 18 residues. The V gene's germline CDR1 is SGHVS and CDR2 FQNEAQ.

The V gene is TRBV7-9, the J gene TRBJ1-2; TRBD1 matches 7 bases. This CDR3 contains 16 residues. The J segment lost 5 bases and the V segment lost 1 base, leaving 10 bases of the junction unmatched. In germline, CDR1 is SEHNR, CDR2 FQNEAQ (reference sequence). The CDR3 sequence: CASSLDAGQAIYGYTF. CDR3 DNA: TGTGCCAGCAGCTTAGACGCCGGACAGGCGATTTATGGCTACACCTTC.